Described below is a single T cell receptor beta chain sequence and its context. Its cognate antigen is unknown. Relative to the germline gene, one junction end is altered; a read error may explain this. This CDR3 region has 15 residues. This sample is drawn from a study of tumor and adjacent non-tumor tissue in lung cancer. On the study more broadly: Histology: under 15 adenocarcinoma, a couple of squamous cell carcinoma, 1 small cell lung cancer. The study's findings and limits: Significantly higher TCR diversity was found in tumor than normal lung. Shorter survival was associated with higher TCR diversity in tumors.

A modified ARM-PCR protocol with three rounds of nested PCR amplified TCRbeta. One entry per CDR3 protein, called by TCRdb with MiXCR from the multiplex PCR reads. Of over 110,000 distinct CDR3 sequences listed, roughly 66% were seen once; the top ten hold roughly 18%. The template was RNA from unsorted bulk tissue. The sequencing input was lung tumor tissue. V is TRBV12-3 or TRBV12-4 and J is TRBJ1-4, with D possibly being TRBD1 (5 bases). This receptor was identified in a man aged 60 to 75 with small cell lung cancer. The CDR3 loop reads CACRRDSGGNEKLFF. The CDR3 nucleotides read TGTGCCTGCAGGCGGGACTCCGGGGGGAATGAAAAACTGTTTTTT.